What follows is one TCR beta chain and its context. Its specificity is not known. The data were obtained in a study of shared clonotypes between healthy human individuals. Study summary: CD4 naive cells filled three plates per donor, CD4 memory three, CD8 naive two and CD8 memory one. Study-level results: Sharing across a few donors was seen in around 5% of naive CD4 clonotypes.

Trimming removed 8 bases from V and 5 bases from J; junction bases left unmatched: 10. The CDR3 sequence is 14 residues long. Germline CDR1 reads MDHEN; CDR2 reads SYDVKM. Libraries were prepared by immunoSEQ multiplex PCR; TCRdb keeps only in-frame clonotypes and omits some of them. This sample carries about 2.3 million clones, approximately 93% of them seen once, and the ten largest clones take 0.39%. Sequenced sample: naive CD4+ T cells from PBMCs. The subset is: CD45RA+ positively selected. J is TRBJ1-2 and V is TRBV28, with 8 bases aligning to TRBD1. The TCR comes from a man younger than 30 in good health. Some clones in this sample may be carry-over from other donors' samples. The CDR3 is CASQVGTGLYGYTF. CDR3 sequence (DNA): TGTGCCAGCCAAGTAGGGACAGGCCTATATGGCTACACCTTC.